This T cell receptor beta chain was identified during a study of blood T cell repertoires in COVID-19. Across the whole study: Samples taken during acute and convalescent COVID-19 were collected in the United States, Italy and Spain. Sources were T cells, B-cell-depleted T cells, or PBMCs; the material itself was cDNA or gDNA.

The ends were cut back, 7 bases at V and 2 bases at J, with 18 bases in the middle. This CDR3 is 14 amino acids long. Germline CDR1 is SQVTM and CDR2 is ANQGSEA. Profiling relied on immunoSEQ multiplex PCR, and the TCRdb table lists in-frame clones only, not all of them. Of some 75,000 clones in the sample, approximately 84% were seen once. Sequenced: peripheral blood. The TCR sequence derives from a man aged 50 to 60 with COVID-19, enrolled during active disease. The chain has TRBV29-1 and TRBJ2-7; no firm D call. The CDR3 spells CSGRPPATTYEQYF. The CDR3 DNA reads as TGCAGCGGGCGCCCGCCTGCGACAACCTACGAGCAGTACTTC.